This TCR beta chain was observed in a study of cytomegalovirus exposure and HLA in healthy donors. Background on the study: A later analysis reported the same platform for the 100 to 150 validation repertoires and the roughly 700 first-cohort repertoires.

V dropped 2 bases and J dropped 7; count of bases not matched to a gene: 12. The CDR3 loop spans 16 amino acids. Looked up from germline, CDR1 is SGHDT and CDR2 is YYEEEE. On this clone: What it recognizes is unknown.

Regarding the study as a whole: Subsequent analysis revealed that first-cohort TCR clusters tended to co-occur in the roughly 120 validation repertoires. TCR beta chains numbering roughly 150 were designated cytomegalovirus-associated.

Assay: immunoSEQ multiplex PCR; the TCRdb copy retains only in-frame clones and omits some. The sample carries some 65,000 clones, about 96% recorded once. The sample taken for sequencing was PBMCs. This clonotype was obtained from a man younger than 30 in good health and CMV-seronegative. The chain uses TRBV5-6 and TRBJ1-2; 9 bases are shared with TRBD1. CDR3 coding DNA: TGTGCCAGCAGCTTTACCCGGATTGACAGGGGGACTGGCTACACCTTC. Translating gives CASSFTRIDRGTGYTF.